This T cell receptor (beta chain) is drawn from a study of CD8 T cells in Susac syndrome. At the level of the study: Among the Susac syndrome patients who underwent sequencing, about six had clinically active disease, while about 8 of them were in remission.

This clonotype is a singleton in its sample. CDR1 and CDR2 from the germline V gene are MNHNY and SVGAGI (reference sequence). Trimming left V 7 bases short and J 0 bases short, with 15 bases between. This CDR3 comprises 15 residues. RNA amounts of roughly 0.45 to 1 ug underwent reverse transcription with random hexamers. TCRdb called the immunoSEQ multiplex PCR reads again in MiXCR, with one record for every CDR3 protein. The table has more than 200,000 distinct CDR3 sequences, less than 95% seen once. From blood CD8+ and CD4+ T cells, the TCR beta chain was sequenced. The sequenced sample was CD4+ T cells from PBMCs. This TCR derives from a human donor with Susac syndrome. This chain uses TRBV6-6 with TRBJ1-1, with unresolved D. This chain's CDR3 is CASTRPGIMNTEAFF. CDR3 nucleotide sequence: TGTGCCAGCACCCGACCCGGTATCATGAACACTGAAGCTTTCTTT.